The clone carrying this T cell receptor beta chain was seen only a few times. As originally analysed: Reference gene primer amplification gave estimated nucleated cell counts. Some clones are missing from TCRdb's copy, which holds only in-frame ones; the method was immunoSEQ multiplex PCR. V and J calls and clone size come straight from that table; D and trimming were deduced from the DNA. Seen here are some 39,000 clones, approximately 85% observed once, and the top ten hold about 4%. This sample was taken from a study of blood T cell repertoires in COVID-19. The CDR3 sequence is 11 residues long. V lost 4 bases, J lost 12 bases, and 10 bases lay in between. From germline, CDR1 is SGHAT and CDR2 FQNNGV.

The clonotype was recovered from a man in his 60s with acute or convalescent COVID-19. The specimen was peripheral blood. This chain joins TRBV11-2 and TRBJ2-1, with D unclear. CDR3 loop: CASSSGPWQFF. The CDR3 coding sequence is TGTGCCAGCAGCTCTGGCCCATGGCAGTTCTTC. Combining the CDR3 with reference TRBV11-2 and TRBJ2-1 gives the whole variable domain EAGVAQSPRYKIIEKRQSVAFWCNPISGHATLYWYQQILGQGPKLLIQFQNNGVVDDSQLPKDRFSAERLKGVDSTLKIQPAKLEDSAVYLCASSSGPWQFFGPGTRLTVL.